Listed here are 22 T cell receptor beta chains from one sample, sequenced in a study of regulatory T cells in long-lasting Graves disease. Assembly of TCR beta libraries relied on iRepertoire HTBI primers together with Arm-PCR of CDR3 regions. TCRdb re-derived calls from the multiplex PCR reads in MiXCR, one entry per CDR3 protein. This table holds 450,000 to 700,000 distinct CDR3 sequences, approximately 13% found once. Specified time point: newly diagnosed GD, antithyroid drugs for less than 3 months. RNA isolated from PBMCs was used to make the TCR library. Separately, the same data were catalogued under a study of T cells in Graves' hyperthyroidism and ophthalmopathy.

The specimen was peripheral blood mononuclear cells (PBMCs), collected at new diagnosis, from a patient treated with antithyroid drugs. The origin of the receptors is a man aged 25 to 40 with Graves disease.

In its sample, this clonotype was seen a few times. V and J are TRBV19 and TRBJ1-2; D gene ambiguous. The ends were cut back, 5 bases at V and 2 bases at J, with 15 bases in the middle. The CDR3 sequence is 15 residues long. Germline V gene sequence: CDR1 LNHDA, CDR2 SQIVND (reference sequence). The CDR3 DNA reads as TGTGCCAGTAGTGGACCAACCCTCGGAAACTATGGCTACACCTTC. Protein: CASSGPTLGNYGYTF.

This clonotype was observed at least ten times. CDR3 sequence reads: CASSTPGGEAFF. CDR3 DNA sequence: TGTGCCAGTAGTACCCCCGGGGGTGAGGCTTTCTTT. The chain uses TRBV19 and TRBJ1-1; D possibly corresponds to TRBD1 (5 bases). This CDR3 is built from 12 residues. Germline V lookup: CDR1 LNHDA, CDR2 SQIVND (reference sequence). V was clipped by 4 bases and J by 11 bases, with 14 bases between them.

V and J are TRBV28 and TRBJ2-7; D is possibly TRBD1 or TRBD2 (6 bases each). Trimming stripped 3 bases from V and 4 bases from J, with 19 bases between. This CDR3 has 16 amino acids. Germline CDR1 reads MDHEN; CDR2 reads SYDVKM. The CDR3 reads CASSFSTGTGDYEQYF. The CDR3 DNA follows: TGTGCCAGCAGTTTCTCAACAGGGACGGGGGATTACGAGCAGTACTTC.

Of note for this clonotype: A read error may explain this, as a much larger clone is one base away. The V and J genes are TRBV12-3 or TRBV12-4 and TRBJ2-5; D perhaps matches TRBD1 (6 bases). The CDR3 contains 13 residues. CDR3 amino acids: CAGSPRDKETQYF. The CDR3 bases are TGTGCCGGCAGCCCTAGGGACAAAGAGACCCAGTACTTC.

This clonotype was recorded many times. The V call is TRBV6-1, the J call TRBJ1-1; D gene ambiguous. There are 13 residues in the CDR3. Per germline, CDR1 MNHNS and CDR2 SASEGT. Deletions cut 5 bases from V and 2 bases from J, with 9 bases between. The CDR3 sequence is CASSPSANTEAFF. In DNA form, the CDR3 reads TGTGCCAGCAGTCCCTCCGCCAACACTGAAGCTTTCTTT.

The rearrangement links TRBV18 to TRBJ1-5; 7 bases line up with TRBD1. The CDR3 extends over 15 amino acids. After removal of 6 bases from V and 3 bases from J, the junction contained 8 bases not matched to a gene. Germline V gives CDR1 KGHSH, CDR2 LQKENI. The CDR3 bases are TGTGCCAGCTCCCATCTTGACAGGGCCAATCAGCCCCAGCATTTT. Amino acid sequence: CASSHLDRANQPQHF.

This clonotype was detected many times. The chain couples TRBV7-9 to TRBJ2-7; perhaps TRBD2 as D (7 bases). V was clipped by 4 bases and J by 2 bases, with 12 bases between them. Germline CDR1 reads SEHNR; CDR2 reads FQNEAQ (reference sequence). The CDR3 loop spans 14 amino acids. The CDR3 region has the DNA TGTGCCAGCAGCTGGGAGGGGGACCCCTACGAGCAGTACTTC. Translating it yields CASSWEGDPYEQYF.

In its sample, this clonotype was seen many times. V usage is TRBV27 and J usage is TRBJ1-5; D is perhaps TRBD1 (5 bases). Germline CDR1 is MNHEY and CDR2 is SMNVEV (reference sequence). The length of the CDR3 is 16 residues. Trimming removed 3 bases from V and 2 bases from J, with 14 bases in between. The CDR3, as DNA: TGTGCCAGCAGTTTGTCCTGGGGGGGGGGCAATCAGCCCCAGCATTTT. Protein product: CASSLSWGGGNQPQHF.

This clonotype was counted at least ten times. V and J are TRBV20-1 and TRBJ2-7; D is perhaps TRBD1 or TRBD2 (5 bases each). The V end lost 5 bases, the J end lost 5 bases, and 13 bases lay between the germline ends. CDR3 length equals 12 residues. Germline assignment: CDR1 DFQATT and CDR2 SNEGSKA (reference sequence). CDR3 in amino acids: CSALYRDHEQYF. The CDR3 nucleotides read TGCAGTGCTTTGTACCGGGACCACGAGCAGTACTTC.

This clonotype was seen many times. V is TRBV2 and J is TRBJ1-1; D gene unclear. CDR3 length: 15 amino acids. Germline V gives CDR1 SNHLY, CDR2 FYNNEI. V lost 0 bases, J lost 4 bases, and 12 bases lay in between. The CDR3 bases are TGTGCCAGCAGTGAAGCGCTTCTAGGGCCCACTGAAGCTTTCTTT. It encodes CASSEALLGPTEAFF.

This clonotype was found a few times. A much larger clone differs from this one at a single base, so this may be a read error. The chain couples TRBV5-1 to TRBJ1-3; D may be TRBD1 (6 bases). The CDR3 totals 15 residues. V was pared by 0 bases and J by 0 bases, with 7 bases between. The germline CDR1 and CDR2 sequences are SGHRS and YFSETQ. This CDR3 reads CASSLEQGSGNTIYF. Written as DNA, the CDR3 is TGCGCCAGCAGCTTGGAACAGGGCTCTGGAAACACCATATATTTT.

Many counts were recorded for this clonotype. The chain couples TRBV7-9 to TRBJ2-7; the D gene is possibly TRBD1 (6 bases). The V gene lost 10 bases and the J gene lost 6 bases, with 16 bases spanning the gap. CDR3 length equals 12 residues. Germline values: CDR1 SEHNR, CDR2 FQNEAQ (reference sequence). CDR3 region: CATTRGTGEQYF. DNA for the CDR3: TGTGCCACCACGAGGGGGACGGGCGAGCAGTACTTC.

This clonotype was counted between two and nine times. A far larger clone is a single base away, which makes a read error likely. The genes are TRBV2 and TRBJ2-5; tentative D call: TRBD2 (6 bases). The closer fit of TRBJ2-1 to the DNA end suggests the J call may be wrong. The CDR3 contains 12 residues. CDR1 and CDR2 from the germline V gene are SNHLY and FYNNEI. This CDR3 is CASSGGKNEQFF. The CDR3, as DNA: TGTGCCAGCAGTGGCGGGAAGAATGAGCAGTTCTTC.

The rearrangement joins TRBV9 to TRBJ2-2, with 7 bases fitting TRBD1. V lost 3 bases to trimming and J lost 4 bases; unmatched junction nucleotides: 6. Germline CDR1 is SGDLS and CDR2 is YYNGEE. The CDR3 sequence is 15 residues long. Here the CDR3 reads CASSAQTGLTGELFF. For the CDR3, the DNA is TGTGCCAGCAGCGCCCAGACAGGGCTCACCGGGGAGCTGTTTTTT. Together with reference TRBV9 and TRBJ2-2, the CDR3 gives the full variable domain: DSGVTQTPKHLITATGQRVTLRCSPRSGDLSVYWYQQSLDQGLQFLIQYYNGEERAKGNILERFSAQQFPDLHSELNLSSLELGDSALYFCASSAQTGLTGELFFGEGSRLTVL.

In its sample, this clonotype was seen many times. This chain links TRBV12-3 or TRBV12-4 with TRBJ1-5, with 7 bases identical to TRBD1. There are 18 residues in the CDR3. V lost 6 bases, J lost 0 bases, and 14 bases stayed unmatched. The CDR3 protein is CASSILQGSLYSNQPQHF. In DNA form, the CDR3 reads TGTGCCAGCAGCATCTTACAGGGGTCTCTATATAGCAATCAGCCCCAGCATTTT.

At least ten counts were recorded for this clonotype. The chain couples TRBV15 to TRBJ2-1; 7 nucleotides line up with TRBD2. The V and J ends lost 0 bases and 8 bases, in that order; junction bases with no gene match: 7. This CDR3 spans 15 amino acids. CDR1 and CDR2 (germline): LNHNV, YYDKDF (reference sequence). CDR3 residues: CATSRDREGLHEQFF. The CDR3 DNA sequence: TGTGCCACCAGCAGAGATAGGGAGGGCCTCCATGAGCAGTTCTTC. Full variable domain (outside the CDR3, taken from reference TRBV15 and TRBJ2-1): DAMVIQNPRYQVTQFGKPVTLSCSQTLNHNVMYWYQQKSSQAPKLLFHYYDKDFNNEADTPDNFQSRRPNTSFCFLDIRSPGLGDTAMYLCATSRDREGLHEQFFGPGTRLTVL.

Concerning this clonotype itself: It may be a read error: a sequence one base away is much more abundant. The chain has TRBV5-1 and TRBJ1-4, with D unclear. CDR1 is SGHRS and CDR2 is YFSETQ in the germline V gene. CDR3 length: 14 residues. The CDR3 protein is CASSLVQPNGKLFF. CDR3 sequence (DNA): TGTGCCAGCAGCTTGGTCCAGCCTAACGGAAAACTGTTTTTT.

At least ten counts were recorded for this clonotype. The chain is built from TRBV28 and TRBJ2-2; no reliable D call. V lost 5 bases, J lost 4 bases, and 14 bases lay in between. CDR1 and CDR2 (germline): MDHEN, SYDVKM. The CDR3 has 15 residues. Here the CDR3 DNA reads TGTGCCAGCAGTCCTTTTGGTCTAGGCACCGGGGAGCTGTTTTTT. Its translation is CASSPFGLGTGELFF.

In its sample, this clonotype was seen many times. The CDR3 DNA is TGTGCCAGCAGTGAATATGGGCGGTCCTACGAGCAGTACTTC. Its translation: CASSEYGRSYEQYF. The chain combines TRBV25-1 with TRBJ2-7; D uncertain. The V gene lost 0 bases and the J gene lost 1 base, with 7 bases spanning the gap. Looked up from germline, CDR1 is MGHDK and CDR2 is SYGVNS. This CDR3 contains 14 residues.

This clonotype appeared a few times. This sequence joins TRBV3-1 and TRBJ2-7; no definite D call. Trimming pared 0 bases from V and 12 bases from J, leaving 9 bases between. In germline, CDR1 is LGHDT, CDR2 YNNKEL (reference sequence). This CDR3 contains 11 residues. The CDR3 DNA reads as TGTGCCAGCAGCCAAGATGCAGCTTCGTACTTC. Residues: CASSQDAASYF.

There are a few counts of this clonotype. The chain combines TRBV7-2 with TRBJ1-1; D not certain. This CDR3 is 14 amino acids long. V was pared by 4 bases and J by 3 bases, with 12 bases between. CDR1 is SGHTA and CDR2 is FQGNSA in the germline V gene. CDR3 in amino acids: CASSSGLWDTEAFF. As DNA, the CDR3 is TGTGCCAGCAGCTCCGGGTTGTGGGACACTGAAGCTTTCTTT.

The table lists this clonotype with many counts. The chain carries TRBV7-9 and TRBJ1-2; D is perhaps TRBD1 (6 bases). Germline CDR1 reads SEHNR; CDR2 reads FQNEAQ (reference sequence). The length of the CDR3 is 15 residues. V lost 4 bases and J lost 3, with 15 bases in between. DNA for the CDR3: TGTGCCAGCAGCTCGGACAGCCTCCTATACTATGGCTACACCTTC. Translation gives CASSSDSLLYYGYTF.